These 13 T cell receptor beta chains originate from one sample sequenced in a study of blood T cell repertoires in COVID-19. Data came from immunoSEQ multiplex PCR; TCRdb stores just in-frame clones and leaves some out. The profile shows approximately 260,000 clones, 80% to 90% of them singletons. Sequencing was carried out using peripheral blood. The origin of the receptors is a woman in her seventies with acute or convalescent COVID-19.

The chain joins TRBV10-1 to TRBJ2-4; TRBD1 agrees at 9 bases. The germline CDR1 and CDR2 sequences are WNHNN and SYGVQD (reference sequence). The CDR3 has 13 residues. V shed 6 bases and J 9 bases; nucleotides not matched to a gene: 6. Here the CDR3 DNA reads TGCGCCAGCAGACAGGGGGCTCGGATCATTCAGTACTTC. It is translated as CASRQGARIIQYF.

This clone appeared once. The rearrangement uses TRBV14 and TRBJ1-6; D not certain. CDR3 length equals 15 residues. Germline assignment: CDR1 SGHDN and CDR2 FVKESK. V gave up 0 bases and J gave up 7 bases, with 10 bases separating them. CDR3 DNA: TGTGCCAGCAGCCAAGAGCCTGGAGGGAATTCACCCCTCCACTTT. Translating gives CASSQEPGGNSPLHF. The full variable domain, in which reference TRBV14 and TRBJ1-6 provide the parts outside the CDR3, is EAGVTQFPSHSVIEKGQTVTLRCDPISGHDNLYWYRRVMGKEIKFLLHFVKESKQDESGMPNNRFLAERTGGTYSTLKVQPAELEDSGVYFCASSQEPGGNSPLHFGNGTRLTVT.

The V call is TRBV28, the J call TRBJ1-2, with a tentative D call TRBD1 (6 bases). The V and J ends lost 2 bases and 8 bases respectively, with 18 bases between them. The germline CDR1 and CDR2 sequences are MDHEN and SYDVKM. This CDR3 comprises 15 residues. CDR3 loop: CASSLSFGGAGGYTF. The CDR3 nucleotides read TGTGCCAGCAGTTTAAGCTTTGGGGGGGCTGGAGGCTACACCTTC.

The gene calls are TRBV7-9 and TRBJ2-5; 10 bases match TRBD2. CDR3 size: 14 residues. Germline CDR1 is SEHNR and CDR2 is FQNEAQ (reference sequence). V trimming: 5 bases; J trimming: 5 bases; junction bases outside the gene matches: 5. CDR3 in amino acids: CASSLGLAAETQYF. As DNA, the CDR3 is TGTGCCAGCAGCCTCGGACTAGCGGCGGAGACCCAGTACTTC.

The chain is built from TRBV30 and TRBJ1-2; a weak D match, TRBD1 (5 bases). Germline loops: CDR1 GTSNPN, CDR2 SVGIG (reference sequence). The CDR3 runs 13 residues. The ends were cut back, 2 bases at V and 0 bases at J, with 7 bases in the middle. The CDR3 sequence is CAWSLTANYGYTF. The CDR3 coding sequence is TGTGCCTGGAGTCTGACAGCTAACTATGGCTACACCTTC. Combining the CDR3 with reference TRBV30 and TRBJ1-2 gives the whole variable domain SQTIHQWPATLVQPVGSPLSLECTVEGTSNPNLYWYRQAAGRGLQLLFYSVGIGQISSEVPQNLSASRPQDRQFILSSKKLLLSDSGFYLCAWSLTANYGYTFGSGTRLTVV.

The chain joins TRBV7-8 to TRBJ1-1; possibly TRBD1 for D (6 bases). V lost 2 bases and J 4 bases, leaving 20 bases between the germline ends. CDR1 SGHVS and CDR2 FQNEAQ come from the germline V gene. The CDR3 has 17 amino acids. CDR3 sequence reads: CASSLLHRETSPTEAFF. In DNA form, the CDR3 reads TGTGCCAGCAGCTTATTGCACAGGGAGACTTCCCCCACTGAAGCTTTCTTT.

In its sample, this clone was seen many times. The chain is built from TRBV30 and TRBJ2-7, with D possibly being TRBD1 (6 bases). CDR3 size: 14 residues. The ends were cut back, 5 bases at V and 4 bases at J, with 18 bases in the middle. The germline V gene has CDR1 GTSNPN and CDR2 SVGIG (reference sequence). CDR3: CAWDRLTGRYEQYF. Written as DNA, the CDR3 is TGTGCCTGGGACCGACTCACAGGGCGTTACGAGCAGTACTTC.

The chain has TRBV7-8 and TRBJ1-1, with 8 positions matching TRBD1. The CDR3 extends over 14 amino acids. Germline trimming cut 5 bases from V and 5 bases from J; bases unmatched to any gene: 7. The germline CDR1 and CDR2 sequences are SGHVS and FQNEAQ. The CDR3 bases are TGTGCCAGCAGCCCCCCTGGGACAGGAACTGAAGCTTTCTTT. Translated, it gives CASSPPGTGTEAFF. The whole variable domain, filled in from reference TRBV7-8 and TRBJ1-1, reads GAGVSQSPRYKVAKRGQDVALRCDPISGHVSLFWYQQALGQGPEFLTYFQNEAQLDKSGLPSDRFFAERPEGSVSTLKIQRTQQEDSAVYLCASSPPGTGTEAFFGQGTRLTVV.

The genes are TRBV30 and TRBJ1-2; 8 positions agree with TRBD1. CDR3 length equals 13 residues. The J segment lost 8 bases and the V segment lost 4 bases, leaving 9 bases of the junction unmatched. CDR1 and CDR2 (germline): GTSNPN, SVGIG (reference sequence). CDR3 protein: CAWNSPDREGYTF. CDR3 DNA sequence: TGTGCCTGGAACTCCCCGGACAGGGAAGGCTACACCTTC.

A word on this clone: This sample also contains other DNA sequences that code for the same CDR3. The chain is built from TRBV4-1 and TRBJ1-2; 8 bases agree with TRBD1. V shed 0 bases, J shed 4 bases, and the junction held 1 base outside the gene matches. There are 14 residues in the CDR3. Germline CDR1 reads MGHRA; CDR2 reads YSYEKL. This CDR3 is CASSQEGQGYGYTF. DNA for the CDR3: TGCGCCAGCAGCCAAGAAGGACAGGGCTATGGCTACACCTTC.

The V call is TRBV5-6, the J call TRBJ2-3; 9 nucleotides align to TRBD2. CDR1 is SGHDT, CDR2 YYEEEE, per germline. The junction had 7 bases not matched to a gene; V was cut back by 2 bases and J by 3 bases. This CDR3 is 16 amino acids long. CDR3: CASSLSGGTFTDTQYF. The CDR3, as DNA: TGTGCCAGCAGCTTAAGCGGGGGGACCTTTACAGATACGCAGTATTTT. Filled out from reference TRBV5-6 and TRBJ2-3, the complete variable domain reads DAGVTQSPTHLIKTRGQQVTLRCSPKSGHDTVSWYQQALGQGPQFIFQYYEEEERQRGNFPDRFSGHQFPNYSSELNVNALLLGDSALYLCASSLSGGTFTDTQYFGPGTRLTVL.

This sequence joins TRBV5-6 and TRBJ1-6, with 9 positions matching TRBD1. The CDR3 is made up of 18 amino acids. With V trimmed by 4 bases and J by 0 bases, 8 bases remained unmatched. CDR1 SGHDT and CDR2 YYEEEE come from the germline V gene. Written as DNA, the CDR3 is TGTGCCAGCAGCAAGGGCCGGGACAGGGTCTCCTATAATTCACCCCTCCACTTT. It encodes CASSKGRDRVSYNSPLHF. Supplemented by reference TRBV5-6 and TRBJ1-6, the full variable domain reads DAGVTQSPTHLIKTRGQQVTLRCSPKSGHDTVSWYQQALGQGPQFIFQYYEEEERQRGNFPDRFSGHQFPNYSSELNVNALLLGDSALYLCASSKGRDRVSYNSPLHFGNGTRLTVT.

This rearrangement joins TRBV4-1 to TRBJ2-1, with 7 bases identical to TRBD1. The CDR3 is 18 amino acids. CDR1 and CDR2 (germline): MGHRA, YSYEKL. V lost 3 bases to trimming and J lost 6 bases; unmatched junction nucleotides: 17. DNA of the CDR3: TGCGCCAGCAGCCAGACCCCTCCGGGACAGAATTTACGCAATGAGCAGTTCTTC. It specifies CASSQTPPGQNLRNEQFF.